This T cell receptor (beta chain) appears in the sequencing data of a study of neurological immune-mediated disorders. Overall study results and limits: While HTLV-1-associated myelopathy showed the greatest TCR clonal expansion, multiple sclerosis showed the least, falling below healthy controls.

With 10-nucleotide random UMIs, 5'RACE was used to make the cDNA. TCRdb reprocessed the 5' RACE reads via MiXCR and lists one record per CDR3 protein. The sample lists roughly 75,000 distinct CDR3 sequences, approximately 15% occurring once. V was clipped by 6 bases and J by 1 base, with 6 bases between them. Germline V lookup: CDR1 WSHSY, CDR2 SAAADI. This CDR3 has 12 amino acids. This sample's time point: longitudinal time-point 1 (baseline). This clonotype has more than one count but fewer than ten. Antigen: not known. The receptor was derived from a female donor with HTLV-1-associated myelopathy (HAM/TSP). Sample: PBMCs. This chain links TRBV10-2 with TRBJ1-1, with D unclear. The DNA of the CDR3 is TGCGCCAGCAGGGACGGGAACACTGAAGCTTTCTTT. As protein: CASRDGNTEAFF.